This entry concerns a single T cell receptor (beta chain). Germline V gene lookup returns CDR1 SGHNT and CDR2 YYREEE (reference sequence). CDR3 size: 15 residues. V lost 0 bases, J lost 7 bases, and 6 bases stayed unmatched. These data originate in a study of T cell changes during pregnancy in multiple sclerosis. The repertoire was sequenced with immunoSEQ multiplex PCR; TCRdb's copy has only in-frame clones and lacks some. The sample has some 87,000 clones, roughly 92% seen once. The chain joins TRBV5-4 to TRBJ1-4; TRBD1 matches 7 bases. This material consisted of CD4+ T cells from peripheral blood mononuclear cells, taken before pregnancy. This receptor was taken from a female donor with multiple sclerosis, enrolled in a pregnancy study. CDR3 sequence reads: CASSLAAGGGEKLFF. CDR3 sequence (DNA): TGTGCCAGCAGCTTGGCGGCAGGGGGTGGTGAAAAACTGTTTTTT. Supplemented by reference TRBV5-4 and TRBJ1-4, the full variable domain reads ETGVTQSPTHLIKTRGQQVTLRCSSQSGHNTVSWYQQALGQGPQFIFQYYREEENGRGNFPPRFSGLQFPNYSSELNVNALELDDSALYLCASSLAAGGGEKLFFGSGTQLSVL.